The 24 T cell receptor beta chains listed next were all sequenced from one sample in a study of graft-versus-host responses after intestinal transplantation. The antigens of these receptors remain unknown. Only in-frame clones appear in the TCRdb table, and some are missing; sequencing was by immunoSEQ multiplex PCR. The repertoire holds roughly 120,000 clones, with just over 90% as singletons. Sample: unstimulated CD4+ T cells sorted from spleen or lymph node cells, taken before transplant. Receptor source: a human donor who was the organ donor for an intestinal transplant.

This clone occurred a few times. This sequence joins TRBV2 and TRBJ1-2; D call uncertain. The V gene's germline CDR1 is SNHLY and CDR2 FYNNEI. The CDR3 is 13 amino acids. The V end was cut by 8 bases, the J end by 7 bases, with 17 bases between. In nucleotides, the CDR3 is TGTGCCAGCGAGGCCGAGGGATTTGGTGGCTACACCTTC. Amino acid sequence: CASEAEGFGGYTF.

This clone was seen once. The chain combines TRBV7-6 with TRBJ2-1; the match to TRBD2 covers 9 bases. V lost 6 bases, J lost 10 bases, and 10 bases stayed unmatched. Germline assignment: CDR1 SGHVS and CDR2 FNYEAQ. This CDR3 is built from 14 residues. CDR3 coding DNA: TGTGCCAGCAGAGTAACGGGACTAGCCCTCGAGCAGTTCTTC. Encoded protein: CASRVTGLALEQFF.

The J gene is TRBJ2-5, the V gene TRBV4-1; 10 nucleotides match TRBD2. After removal of 3 bases from V and 5 bases from J, the junction contained 6 bases not matched to a gene. CDR3 length: 15 residues. Germline values: CDR1 MGHRA, CDR2 YSYEKL. As DNA, the CDR3 is TGCGCCAGCAGCCAGGCGGGACTAGCGCGGGAGACCCAGTACTTC. Residues: CASSQAGLARETQYF.

The rearrangement joins TRBV7-8 to TRBJ2-2, with TRBD1 as a possible D gene (6 bases). Germline CDR1 is SGHVS and CDR2 is FQNEAQ. Between the trimmed V and J ends, which lost 0 bases and 5 bases, there was a span of 10 bases. The CDR3 has 15 residues. CDR3 coding DNA: TGTGCCAGCAGCTTAGCGAGCAGGGGTACCGGGGAGCTGTTTTTT. It is translated as CASSLASRGTGELFF.

The chain is built from TRBV4-2 and TRBJ2-3; D is perhaps TRBD1 or TRBD2 (5 bases each). CDR3 length: 16 amino acids. CDR1 is LGHNA and CDR2 is YNFKEQ in the germline V gene. V was clipped by 0 bases and J by 0 bases, with 10 bases between them. Here the CDR3 reads CASSQDRGGSTDTQYF. The CDR3, as DNA: TGTGCCAGCAGCCAAGATCGGGGCGGGAGCACAGATACGCAGTATTTT.

The V and J genes are TRBV2 and TRBJ2-5, with TRBD2 matching 8 bases. J lost 5 bases, V lost 1 base, and 6 bases had no gene match. The CDR3 totals 15 residues. Germline CDR1 SNHLY, CDR2 FYNNEI. CDR3 in amino acids: CASSEVSGSWETQYF. The CDR3 nucleotides are TGTGCCAGCAGTGAAGTAAGCGGGAGCTGGGAGACCCAGTACTTC.

V usage is TRBV5-1 and J usage is TRBJ2-7; D tentatively reads TRBD1 or TRBD2 (5 bases each). Germline V gene data show CDR1 as SGHRS and CDR2 as YFSETQ. The V and J ends lost 5 bases and 2 bases respectively, with 17 bases between them. The CDR3 is made up of 15 amino acids. CDR3 sequence (DNA): TGCGCCAGCAGATTGAGCCGGGGCATCGCCTACGAGCAGTACTTC. This encodes CASRLSRGIAYEQYF.

The chain combines TRBV19 with TRBJ2-3; the match to TRBD1 covers 9 bases. The V gene's germline CDR1 is LNHDA and CDR2 SQIVND (reference sequence). The CDR3 is 14 residues long. J lost 6 bases, V lost 5 bases, and 6 bases had no gene match. The CDR3 reads CASSPRTGADTQYF. The DNA for the CDR3 is TGTGCCAGTAGTCCGCGGACAGGGGCGGATACGCAGTATTTT.

The chain recombines TRBV7-9 with TRBJ1-2; D unresolved. Looked up from germline, CDR1 is SEHNR and CDR2 is FQNEAQ (reference sequence). CDR3 size: 15 residues. V dropped 3 bases and J dropped 8 bases, with 19 bases sitting between them. CDR3 coding DNA: TGTGCCAGCAGCTTTCTTAGGTTGTCGGTCAGCGGCTACACCTTC. Its translation: CASSFLRLSVSGYTF.

The genes are TRBV4-2 and TRBJ2-7; 7 bases are shared with TRBD1. This CDR3 has 18 residues. After removal of 0 bases from V and 0 bases from J, the junction contained 11 bases not matched to a gene. Germline CDR1 and CDR2: LGHNA and YNFKEQ. CDR3 region: CASSQDHSRGSSSYEQYF. Here the CDR3 DNA reads TGTGCCAGCAGCCAAGACCATAGCAGGGGGAGCAGCTCCTACGAGCAGTACTTC.

V and J are TRBV5-8 and TRBJ1-5; the D is unclear. The CDR3 runs to 15 residues. Trimming cost V 0 bases and J 6 bases, with 13 bases left between them. Germline V gene sequence: CDR1 SGHTS, CDR2 YDEGEE. Here the CDR3 reads CASSLEGSVTQPQHF. The CDR3 DNA reads TGTGCCAGCAGCTTGGAAGGAAGTGTCACTCAGCCCCAGCATTTT.

V is TRBV7-2 and J is TRBJ2-7; 12 positions match TRBD2. The CDR3 has 15 residues. CDR1 is SGHTA, CDR2 FQGNSA, per germline. Losses at the gene ends were 5 bases for V and 6 bases for J; bases not matched to a gene: 8. The CDR3 here is CASSPLLAGGSEQYF. CDR3 nucleotides: TGTGCCAGCAGCCCCCTACTAGCGGGAGGCTCCGAGCAGTACTTC.

The J gene is TRBJ1-1, the V gene TRBV6-5; no definite D call. CDR1 is MNHEY and CDR2 is SVGAGI in the germline V gene. This CDR3 is built from 12 residues. Trimming cost V 5 bases and J 4 bases, with 8 bases left between them. The CDR3 nucleotides read TGTGCCAGCAGTCGAAGCAGCACTGAAGCTTTCTTT. Translating it yields CASSRSSTEAFF.

V and J are TRBV19 and TRBJ2-5; 8 bases align to TRBD1. Germline-derived CDR1 and CDR2 are LNHDA and SQIVND (reference sequence). This CDR3 has 14 residues. V was pared by 3 bases and J by 1 base, with 1 base of the junction left unmatched. Here the CDR3 reads CASSIRGRQETQYF. Here the CDR3 DNA reads TGTGCCAGTAGTATCAGGGGGCGCCAAGAGACCCAGTACTTC.

This chain connects TRBV20-1 to TRBJ2-5; D remains unclear. Per the germline V gene, CDR1 is DFQATT and CDR2 is SNEGSKA (reference sequence). CDR3 length: 11 residues. Trimming shortened V by 6 bases and J by 2 bases, and 7 bases separated the two germline ends. CDR3 sequence: CSATLQETQYF. DNA of the CDR3: TGCAGTGCCACACTTCAAGAGACCCAGTACTTC.

This clone has a handful of counts. The rearrangement joins TRBV6-1 to TRBJ2-7; no clear D gene. The CDR3 contains 15 residues. From germline, CDR1 is MNHNS and CDR2 SASEGT. V was cut by 0 bases and J by 4 bases, with 13 bases left in between. CDR3 DNA: TGTGCCAGCAGTGAAGCTAGGCATTCCCGTTACGAGCAGTACTTC. It specifies CASSEARHSRYEQYF.

The chain uses TRBV5-1 and TRBJ2-5, with D maybe TRBD1 (5 bases). The CDR3 spans 15 residues. Germline assignment: CDR1 SGHRS and CDR2 YFSETQ. Deletions cut 1 base from V and 2 bases from J, with 12 bases between. Here the CDR3 reads CASSLRGTFQETQYF. The DNA of the CDR3 is TGCGCCAGCAGCTTGAGGGGCACCTTTCAAGAGACCCAGTACTTC.

The count of this clone is one. In DNA form, the CDR3 reads TGTGCCAGCAACGTCCCGGGAGTACGTGAAGATACGCAGTATTTT. Translated: CASNVPGVREDTQYF. This sequence joins TRBV2 and TRBJ2-3, with D maybe TRBD2 (6 bases). Trimming cost V 7 bases and J 5 bases, with 19 bases left between them. There are 15 residues in the CDR3. The germline V gene has CDR1 SNHLY and CDR2 FYNNEI.

The chain combines TRBV7-2 with TRBJ1-2; D remains ambiguous. Trimming took off 5 bases at V and 7 bases at J, with 20 bases between the two ends. Looked up from germline, CDR1 is SGHTA and CDR2 is FQGNSA. This CDR3 is 15 amino acids long. CDR3 coding DNA: TGTGCCAGCAGCCCGGCGTTAGGCCTCTCTGCTGGCTACACCTTC. Translating gives CASSPALGLSAGYTF.

V is TRBV6-5 and J is TRBJ1-5, with no clear D. This CDR3 spans 13 amino acids. V lost 2 bases to trimming and J lost 7 bases, with 9 bases between them. CDR1 is MNHEY, CDR2 SVGAGI, per germline. CDR3 loop: CASSYLSGQPQHF. CDR3 sequence (DNA): TGTGCCAGCAGTTACCTATCTGGACAGCCCCAGCATTTT.

DNA for the CDR3: TGTGCCAGCAGTGAAGCATGGAGAAATCAGCCCCAGCATTTT. This gives the protein CASSEAWRNQPQHF. The V call is TRBV6-1, the J call TRBJ1-5; no firm D call. CDR3 length equals 14 residues. Per germline, CDR1 MNHNS and CDR2 SASEGT. V was pared by 0 bases and J by 4 bases, with 7 bases between.

The chain links TRBV20-1 to TRBJ2-7; D perhaps matches TRBD1 (5 bases). The V and J ends lost 6 bases and 6 bases respectively, with 12 bases between them. Germline V gene data show CDR1 as DFQATT and CDR2 as SNEGSKA (reference sequence). This CDR3 has 11 amino acids. The CDR3 nucleotides read TGCAGTGCGGGCGTAGGGGCCGAGCAGTACTTC. The encoded protein is CSAGVGAEQYF.

The V call is TRBV5-1, the J call TRBJ2-5; 12 bases agree with TRBD2. CDR3 length: 17 residues. Per germline, CDR1 SGHRS and CDR2 YFSETQ. Losses at the gene ends were 0 bases for V and 2 bases for J; bases not matched to a gene: 5. For the CDR3, the DNA is TGCGCCAGCAGCTTGGGGACTAGCGGGGCTGTTCAAGAGACCCAGTACTTC. Its translation: CASSLGTSGAVQETQYF.

V is TRBV9 and J is TRBJ2-2; either TRBD1 or TRBD2 may fit D (5 bases each). The length of the CDR3 is 14 residues. Germline V gene sequence: CDR1 SGDLS, CDR2 YYNGEE. Trimming pared 3 bases from V and 6 bases from J, leaving 12 bases between. Here the CDR3 DNA reads TGTGCCAGCAGCGGAGGGGTCGGTCCCGGGGAGCTGTTTTTT. Protein product: CASSGGVGPGELFF.